These 23 T cell receptor beta chains originate from one sample sequenced in a study of T cells in Graves' hyperthyroidism and ophthalmopathy. RNA transcripts served as the template for amplifying TCR beta CDR3 regions. The HTBI primer set drove a first-round RT-PCR of the TCR CDR3. TCRdb redid the calling of the multiplex PCR reads with MiXCR, one entry per CDR3 protein. The data hold a few hundred thousand distinct CDR3 sequences, with around 15% observed a single time. Sequenced sample: blood. These receptors came from a woman in her thirties or forties with Graves' ophthalmopathy.

This clonotype appeared a single time. This may arise from a read error, as a much more abundant clone is one base away. This chain uses TRBV18 with TRBJ2-3, with D tentatively TRBD1 or TRBD2 (5 bases each). V gave up 6 bases and J gave up 1 base, with 17 bases separating them. CDR3 length: 16 amino acids. CDR1 is KGHSH, CDR2 LQKENI, per germline. In nucleotides, the CDR3 is TGTGCCAGCTCGTTGAGGGGATGTTACGGCACAGATACGCAGTATTTT. Its translation is CASSLRGCYGTDTQYF.

This clonotype was observed once. A read error may explain this, as a much larger clone is one base away. The V and J genes are TRBV14 and TRBJ1-1; D unclear. Per the germline V gene, CDR1 is SGHDN and CDR2 is FVKESK. This CDR3 contains 13 residues. The germline V and J ends were trimmed by 4 bases and 4 bases, with 10 bases remaining between them. CDR3 sequence reads: CASSPIRSTEAFF. CDR3 nucleotides: TGTGCCAGCAGCCCGATCAGGAGCACTGAAGCTTTCTTT.

This clonotype was counted ten times or more. The chain carries TRBV7-8 and TRBJ1-5, with 7 bases identical to TRBD1. The V gene end was trimmed by 5 bases and the J gene end by 3 bases; junction bases not matched to a gene: 10. From germline, CDR1 is SGHVS and CDR2 FQNEAQ. This CDR3 is 16 amino acids long. The CDR3 spells CASSTSIGTVNQPQHF. The CDR3 DNA follows: TGTGCCAGCAGCACCTCAATTGGGACAGTCAATCAGCCCCAGCATTTT.

This rearrangement joins TRBV29-1 to TRBJ2-2; 14 bases line up with TRBD2. Germline CDR1 reads SQVTM; CDR2 reads ANQGSEA. This CDR3 is 19 amino acids long. J was trimmed by 1 base and V by 3 bases; bases with no gene match: 10. The CDR3 loop is CSVEGPTSGRAGNTGELFF. In nucleotides, the CDR3 is TGCAGCGTTGAGGGTCCGACTAGCGGGAGGGCAGGGAACACCGGGGAGCTGTTTTTT.

The rearrangement joins TRBV7-9 to TRBJ2-1, with 10 bases identical to TRBD2. The length of the CDR3 is 16 residues. CDR1 SEHNR and CDR2 FQNEAQ come from the germline V gene (reference sequence). The trim removed 6 bases at V and 0 bases at J, leaving 5 bases unmatched. The CDR3 is CASRRTSGDSYNEQFF. The DNA of the CDR3 is TGTGCCAGCAGGCGGACTAGCGGAGACTCCTACAATGAGCAGTTCTTC.

Many counts were recorded for this clonotype. The chain uses TRBV19 and TRBJ2-1; D not certain. Germline V gene lookup returns CDR1 LNHDA and CDR2 SQIVND (reference sequence). V lost 4 bases to trimming and J lost 8 bases, with 6 bases between them. This CDR3 spans 11 amino acids. DNA for the CDR3: TGTGCCAGTAGTAACCTGGATGAGCAGTTCTTC. Its translation: CASSNLDEQFF. Full variable domain (missing parts from reference TRBV19 and TRBJ2-1): DGGITQSPKYLFRKEGQNVTLSCEQNLNHDAMYWYRQDPGQGLRLIYYSQIVNDFQKGDIAEGYSVSREKKESFPLTVTSAQKNPTAFYLCASSNLDEQFFGPGTRLTVL.

The sample holds many counts of this clonotype. The chain carries TRBV6-5 and TRBJ2-7; possibly TRBD2 for D (5 bases). CDR3 length: 14 amino acids. Germline V gene sequence: CDR1 MNHEY, CDR2 SVGAGI. Trimming took off 1 base at V and 5 bases at J, with 12 bases between the two ends. CDR3 coding DNA: TGTGCCAGCAGTTACTTACGAGGGATGGACGAGCAGTACTTC. Translated: CASSYLRGMDEQYF.

This clonotype was detected ten times or more. This chain joins TRBV13 and TRBJ1-1; D is undetermined. CDR1 is PRHDT and CDR2 is FYEKMQ in the germline V gene (reference sequence). V was cut by 4 bases and J by 3 bases, with 6 bases left in between. CDR3 length equals 12 residues. CDR3 sequence reads: CASSSQHTEAFF. The DNA for the CDR3 is TGTGCCAGCAGCTCACAGCACACTGAAGCTTTCTTT.

At least ten counts were recorded for this clonotype. V and J are TRBV30 and TRBJ1-2; D is uncertain. CDR3 length equals 12 residues. CDR1 is GTSNPN and CDR2 is SVGIG in the germline V gene (reference sequence). V lost 1 base and J lost 3, with 6 bases in between. Here the CDR3 DNA reads TGTGCCTGGAGTGAGGAGGACTATGGCTACACCTTC. Protein product: CAWSEEDYGYTF. Combining the CDR3 with reference TRBV30 and TRBJ1-2 gives the whole variable domain SQTIHQWPATLVQPVGSPLSLECTVEGTSNPNLYWYRQAAGRGLQLLFYSVGIGQISSEVPQNLSASRPQDRQFILSSKKLLLSDSGFYLCAWSEEDYGYTFGSGTRLTVV.

This clonotype was detected ten times or more. CDR3: CASSTIAGGLYNEQFF. In nucleotides, the CDR3 is TGTGCCAGCAGTACAATAGCGGGGGGCCTATACAATGAGCAGTTCTTC. The rearrangement joins TRBV27 to TRBJ2-1; 10 positions agree with TRBD2. The ends lost 5 bases at V and 4 bases at J; junction bases unmatched: 8. The length of the CDR3 is 16 residues. Germline values: CDR1 MNHEY, CDR2 SMNVEV (reference sequence).

This clonotype has more than one count but fewer than ten. The chain recombines TRBV11-2 with TRBJ2-5; TRBD2 matches at 7 bases. The CDR3 is 16 amino acids. V lost 1 base to trimming and J lost 5 bases; unmatched junction nucleotides: 10. Per germline, CDR1 SGHAT and CDR2 FQNNGV. CDR3 nucleotides: TGTGCCAGCAGCTTAGGGGGAGGGGCGGGTCTGGAGACCCAGTACTTC. It specifies CASSLGGGAGLETQYF.

The count of this clonotype is one. Here the CDR3 reads CASSLDPVDTQYF. CDR3 bases: TGTGCCAGCAGCTTGGACCCCGTGGATACGCAGTATTTT. The chain carries TRBV5-4 and TRBJ2-3; no firm D call. CDR3 length equals 13 residues. The V end lost 0 bases, the J end lost 6 bases, and 8 bases lay between the germline ends. The germline V gene has CDR1 SGHNT and CDR2 YYREEE (reference sequence).

This chain joins TRBV11-2 and TRBJ1-6; D may be TRBD1 (5 bases). This CDR3 is 16 amino acids long. Germline V lookup: CDR1 SGHAT, CDR2 FQNNGV. Trimming shortened V by 4 bases and J by 7 bases, and 17 bases separated the two germline ends. CDR3 bases: TGTGCCAGCAGCTCCCCCCTGACAGAGATCAATTCACCCCTCCACTTT. Protein sequence: CASSSPLTEINSPLHF. Full variable domain (outside the CDR3, taken from reference TRBV11-2 and TRBJ1-6): EAGVAQSPRYKIIEKRQSVAFWCNPISGHATLYWYQQILGQGPKLLIQFQNNGVVDDSQLPKDRFSAERLKGVDSTLKIQPAKLEDSAVYLCASSSPLTEINSPLHFGNGTRLTVT.

A remark on this clonotype: A much larger clone differs by one base, so this may be a read error. V usage is TRBV20-1 and J usage is TRBJ2-7; TRBD2 matches 8 bases. Germline V lookup: CDR1 DFQATT, CDR2 SNEGSKA (reference sequence). The CDR3 consists of 15 residues. V lost 3 bases and J lost 7; bases outside the gene matches: 14. CDR3 coding DNA: TGCAGTGCTAGCAGACTAGCGCGAGTCTCTAGGGAGCAGTACTTC. It encodes CSASRLARVSREQYF.

In its sample, this clonotype was seen many times. The chain employs TRBV12-3 or TRBV12-4 and TRBJ2-1, with D unclear. The germline V and J ends were trimmed by 3 bases and 0 bases, with 15 bases remaining between them. The CDR3 length is 17 residues. In DNA form, the CDR3 reads TGTGCCAGCAGTTTTTCACTCTGGCGGAACTCCTACAATGAGCAGTTCTTC. As protein: CASSFSLWRNSYNEQFF.

In its sample, this clonotype was seen a few times. The chain combines TRBV18 with TRBJ1-1; 7 nucleotides match TRBD1. Germline CDR1 and CDR2: KGHSH and LQKENI. V lost 5 bases and J lost 3; bases outside the gene matches: 9. This CDR3 contains 15 residues. Written as DNA, the CDR3 is TGTGCCAGCTCAAGACGACAGGGTTTAGACACTGAAGCTTTCTTT. Amino acids: CASSRRQGLDTEAFF.

The V and J genes are TRBV11-2 and TRBJ2-3, with 7 bases aligning to TRBD2. V shed 3 bases, J shed 4 bases, and the junction held 7 bases outside the gene matches. The CDR3 is 15 residues long. Germline CDR1 SGHAT, CDR2 FQNNGV. This chain's CDR3 is CASSFPGTNSDTQYF. DNA for the CDR3: TGTGCCAGCAGCTTCCCTGGGACTAACTCAGATACGCAGTATTTT.

Remarks on this clonotype: A junction end diverges from the germline sequence, so it may reflect a read error. This sequence joins TRBV12-3 or TRBV12-4 and TRBJ1-2; 9 bases match TRBD1. The CDR3 is made up of 14 amino acids. CDR3 nucleotides: TGTGCCAGCAGTAGGGACAGGGCCCCCTATGACTACACCTTC. It specifies CASSRDRAPYDYTF.

There are a few counts of this clonotype. The chain links TRBV20-1 to TRBJ2-1, with TRBD2 matching 9 bases. CDR1 and CDR2 from the germline V gene are DFQATT and SNEGSKA (reference sequence). Trimming removed 0 bases from V and 8 bases from J; junction bases left unmatched: 11. The CDR3 consists of 16 residues. The CDR3 coding sequence is TGCAGTGCTAGAGATATAAGGCTAGCGGGGTGGTATGAGCAGTTCTTC. As protein: CSARDIRLAGWYEQFF.

Of note for this clonotype: A junction boundary mismatches the germline segment, possibly from a read error. The chain links TRBV11-2 to TRBJ1-2; D perhaps matches TRBD1 (5 bases). The CDR3 extends over 13 amino acids. Germline V gene lookup returns CDR1 SGHAT and CDR2 FQNNGV. The CDR3 sequence is CASSSPGRSGNTF. CDR3 DNA: TGTGCCAGCAGCTCCCCGGGACGCTCTGGCAACACCTTC.

This chain connects TRBV7-9 to TRBJ1-1; tentative D call: TRBD1 (5 bases). This CDR3 is 16 amino acids long. The germline V gene encodes CDR1 SEHNR and CDR2 FQNEAQ (reference sequence). Trimming removed 3 bases from V and 0 bases from J, with 14 bases in between. The CDR3 DNA reads TGTGCCAGCAGCTTGGTAGAGGGGTCTATGAACACTGAAGCTTTCTTT. The encoded protein is CASSLVEGSMNTEAFF.

This clonotype was observed at least ten times. The chain employs TRBV11-2 and TRBJ2-3; the match to TRBD2 covers 7 bases. J was trimmed by 1 base and V by 10 bases; bases with no gene match: 17. Germline CDR1 and CDR2: SGHAT and FQNNGV. This CDR3 has 17 amino acids. The CDR3 DNA reads as TGTGCCACCACGAAAATAGGGACTAAAGGACGCACAGATACGCAGTATTTT. Amino acid sequence: CATTKIGTKGRTDTQYF.

This clonotype was observed many times. The chain recombines TRBV29-1 with TRBJ1-2; TRBD1 might be the D (5 bases). V gave up 4 bases and J gave up 4 bases, with 13 bases separating them. Germline V gene lookup returns CDR1 SQVTM and CDR2 ANQGSEA. CDR3 length: 13 amino acids. As DNA, the CDR3 is TGCAGCGTTGTTGGCGGGACGGTCTATGGCTACACCTTC. As protein: CSVVGGTVYGYTF.